What follows are 10 T cell receptor beta chains derived from one specimen sequenced in a study of T-cell reconstitution after alpha-beta-depleted transplantation in children. For TCRbeta, the library was prepared with unique molecular identifiers. MiXCR, applied by TCRdb to the PCR reads, yields one record per CDR3 protein. This sample has about 480,000 distinct CDR3 sequences, with under 15% found just once. Sequencing used PBMCs from the stem cell graft donor, obtained from the stem cell graft. The receptors come from a human donor who donated a stem cell graft to a child with combined immunodeficiency.

The chain recombines TRBV29-1 with TRBJ2-2; D possibly corresponds to TRBD2 (5 bases). V was pared by 7 bases and J by 7 bases, with 16 bases between. This CDR3 contains 13 residues. The germline gives CDR1 SQVTM, CDR2 ANQGSEA. CDR3 sequence: CSALGGVVGELFF. The CDR3 region has the DNA TGCAGCGCCCTCGGAGGAGTGGTCGGGGAGCTGTTTTTT.

CDR3 DNA: TGTGCCACGGCCGATACCGGGGGCCACTATGGCTACACCTTC. This gives the protein CATADTGGHYGYTF. The chain employs TRBV24-1 and TRBJ1-2, with D maybe TRBD1 (6 bases). The V gene's germline CDR1 is KGHDR and CDR2 SFDVKD. The CDR3 covers 14 residues. V lost 10 bases and J 3 bases, leaving 17 bases between the germline ends.

A word on this clonotype: It may be a read error: a sequence one base away is much more abundant. The rearrangement joins TRBV28 to TRBJ1-5; D not resolved. The CDR3 spans 11 residues. From germline, CDR1 is MDHEN and CDR2 SYDVKM. V dropped 2 bases and J dropped 6 bases, with 2 bases sitting between them. The CDR3, as DNA: TGTGCCAGCAGTTTAAGTCAGCCCCAGCATTTT. Its translation is CASSLSQPQHF.

The chain combines TRBV4-3 with TRBJ2-4; D tentatively fits TRBD1 or TRBD2 (6 bases each). Germline assignment: CDR1 LGHNA and CDR2 YSLEER. Trimming removed 1 base from V and 0 bases from J, with 19 bases in between. This CDR3 spans 19 amino acids. This chain's CDR3 is CASSQALRGTFLAKNIQYF. CDR3 nucleotides: TGCGCCAGCAGCCAAGCCCTTCGGGGGACATTCCTAGCCAAAAACATTCAGTACTTC.

This clonotype was seen only once. Relative to the germline gene, one junction end is altered; a read error may explain this. The V and J genes are TRBV12-3 or TRBV12-4 and TRBJ2-2; D is ambiguous. This CDR3 is built from 12 residues. The CDR3: CASRFLSGELFF. In DNA form, the CDR3 reads TGTGCCAGCCGTTTTTTGTCCGGGGAGCTGTTTTTT.

The gene calls are TRBV12-3 or TRBV12-4 and TRBJ2-1; 8 positions agree with TRBD2. Trimming removed 7 bases from V and 7 bases from J; junction bases left unmatched: 15. The CDR3 loop spans 16 amino acids. In DNA, the CDR3 is TGTGCCAGCAATTCCCCCGGGACTAGTGGGAAGAATGAGCAGTTCTTC. It encodes CASNSPGTSGKNEQFF.

This clonotype has more than one count but fewer than ten. J is TRBJ2-5 and V is TRBV7-8, with D possibly matching TRBD1 (5 bases). V shed 5 bases and J shed 4 bases, with 14 bases lying between them. This CDR3 comprises 14 residues. Germline values: CDR1 SGHVS, CDR2 FQNEAQ. CDR3 amino acids: CASSPQGIGETQYF. CDR3 in DNA: TGTGCCAGCAGCCCTCAGGGAATCGGAGAGACCCAGTACTTC.

The chain has TRBV15 and TRBJ1-1; no reliable D call. This CDR3 is 15 amino acids long. V was shortened by 0 bases and J by 3 bases, with 11 bases between the two germline ends. Germline V gene lookup returns CDR1 LNHNV and CDR2 YYDKDF (reference sequence). The CDR3 here is CATSREFGVDTEAFF. In DNA, the CDR3 is TGTGCCACCAGCAGAGAGTTCGGGGTCGACACTGAAGCTTTCTTT.

In the case of this clonotype: As the CDR3 is not closed by the conserved phenylalanine or tryptophan, this likely results from a read error. Here the CDR3 reads CASHHDRGYTS. DNA of the CDR3: TGTGCCAGCCACCACGACCGTGGCTACACCTCC. The chain carries TRBV12-3 or TRBV12-4 and TRBJ1-2; D not resolved. The CDR3 sequence is 11 residues long. V was cut by 8 bases and J by 7 bases, with 11 bases left in between.

This clonotype turned up a few times. The chain employs TRBV6-1 and TRBJ2-1; TRBD2 aligns across 12 bases. V shed 4 bases and J 5 bases; nucleotides not matched to a gene: 9. The CDR3 runs 17 residues. Germline CDR1 is MNHNS and CDR2 is SASEGT. The CDR3 region has the DNA TGTGCCAGCAGTGGGCTAGCGGGAGGGGCCCCGCACAATGAGCAGTTCTTC. Translation gives CASSGLAGGAPHNEQFF.